One and the same sample provided the 7 T cell receptor beta chains below, sequenced in a study of T cell responses to AZD1222 COVID-19 vaccine. The repertoire was sequenced with immunoSEQ multiplex PCR; TCRdb's copy has only in-frame clones and lacks some. The sample holds about 120,000 clones, over 75% seen once. The material sequenced was peripheral blood, taken on day 0 of AZD1222 vaccination. These TCRs come from an adult in good health.

This clone was seen a handful of times. The V gene is TRBV11-3, the J gene TRBJ2-1; TRBD2 matches 8 bases. The CDR3 is made up of 13 amino acids. Unmatched junction bases numbered 7, after V lost 6 bases and J lost 9 bases. The germline V gene has CDR1 SGHNT and CDR2 YENEEA. CDR3 DNA: TGTGCCAGCAGAGAAACGGGAGGGGGTGAGCAGTTCTTC. It yields the protein CASRETGGGEQFF.

The table lists this clone with a few counts. The chain employs TRBV5-6 and TRBJ2-1; D gene uncertain. Per the germline V gene, CDR1 is SGHDT and CDR2 is YYEEEE. The CDR3 is 12 residues long. Trimming stripped 0 bases from V and 9 bases from J, with 7 bases between. CDR3 amino acids: CASSLGWAEQFF. For the CDR3, the DNA is TGTGCCAGCAGCTTGGGCTGGGCTGAGCAGTTCTTC.

CDR3 protein: CASSPIGRTGRNGYTF. The DNA of the CDR3 is TGTGCCAGCAGTCCCATCGGCCGGACAGGGCGTAATGGCTACACCTTC. The chain recombines TRBV27 with TRBJ1-2, with TRBD1 identical over 8 bases. The length of the CDR3 is 16 residues. CDR1 and CDR2 from the germline V gene are MNHEY and SMNVEV (reference sequence). Losses at the gene ends were 5 bases for V and 6 bases for J; bases not matched to a gene: 14.

This chain joins TRBV14 and TRBJ1-3, with D hard to call. The CDR3 covers 11 residues. The V and J ends lost 5 bases and 9 bases respectively, with 8 bases between them. In germline, CDR1 is SGHDN, CDR2 FVKESK. The CDR3 DNA reads TGTGCCAGCAGCTTCCGCGGCACCATATATTTT. Encoded protein: CASSFRGTIYF.

The chain's CDR3 is CASSLKGGEKLFF. The CDR3 bases are TGTGCCAGCAGCTTAAAGGGTGGAGAAAAACTGTTTTTT. V usage is TRBV7-2 and J usage is TRBJ1-4; D call uncertain. The CDR3 loop spans 13 amino acids. The V end lost 2 bases, the J end lost 8 bases, and 9 bases lay between the germline ends. Germline loops: CDR1 SGHTA, CDR2 FQGNSA.

This sequence joins TRBV5-4 and TRBJ1-1, with D possibly TRBD1 on 5 matching bases. Trimming shortened V by 2 bases and J by 3 bases, and 11 bases separated the two germline ends. This CDR3 contains 14 residues. Germline V CDR1 and CDR2: SGHNT, YYREEE (reference sequence). The CDR3 coding sequence is TGTGCCAGCAGCTTTGGGGCTGGGGACACTGAAGCTTTCTTT. It specifies CASSFGAGDTEAFF. Using reference TRBV5-4 and TRBJ1-1 for the parts outside the CDR3, the full variable domain is ETGVTQSPTHLIKTRGQQVTLRCSSQSGHNTVSWYQQALGQGPQFIFQYYREEENGRGNFPPRFSGLQFPNYSSELNVNALELDDSALYLCASSFGAGDTEAFFGQGTRLTVV.

The chain couples TRBV7-3 to TRBJ2-5, with D perhaps assigned TRBD1 or TRBD2 (6 bases each). Germline V CDR1 and CDR2: SGHTA, FQGTGA. The CDR3 has 15 amino acids. V lost 3 bases and J lost 4, with 15 bases in between. CDR3 nucleotides: TGTGCCAGCAGCTTGGGGGGCAACCCCGGAGAGACCCAGTACTTC. This sequence encodes CASSLGGNPGETQYF.